The clone carrying this T cell receptor (beta chain) turned up a few times. Its antigen remains unidentified. This sample was taken from a study of CD8+ T cells in alopecia areata. Overall study context: Percent of scalp involved defined treated patients' severity scores.

The sample's treatment: oral pan-JAK inhibitor, 5-10 mg twice daily. Overall study findings and caveats: Tofacitinib delivered significant drops in scalp clonality and in expanded CD8+ clones among the top 100. Elevated clonality characterized lesional scalp relative to normal scalp, particularly in alopecia totalis/universalis. Persistence in scalp and blood during tofacitinib was observed for many expanded lesional clones.

The V gene's germline CDR1 is SGHTA and CDR2 FQGNSA. This CDR3 is built from 13 residues. V lost 6 bases to trimming and J lost 4 bases, with 10 bases between them. RNA extraction was followed by reverse transcription into cDNA, which acted as the sequencing template. This table comes from immunoSEQ multiplex PCR, and its TCRdb copy is limited to in-frame clones, with some not included. The sample includes about 190,000 clones, 60% to 70% of them seen just once. This clonotype originated in a human donor with alopecia areata. V is TRBV7-2 and J is TRBJ2-1; D is unclear. The sequencing used CD4+ T cells sorted from blood, collected at week 4, from a patient treated with tofacitinib. The CDR3 loop is CASRIGQYNEQFF. The CDR3, as DNA: TGTGCCAGCAGGATCGGGCAGTACAATGAGCAGTTCTTC. Looking up the rest from reference TRBV7-2 and TRBJ2-1 gives the full variable domain: GAGVSQSPSNKVTEKGKDVELRCDPISGHTALYWYRQSLGQGLEFLIYFQGNSAPDKSGLPSDRFSAERTGGSVSTLTIQRTQQEDSAVYLCASRIGQYNEQFFGPGTRLTVL.